The 2 T cell receptor beta chains below all came from one sample that was sequenced in a study of T cell responses to AZD1222 COVID-19 vaccine. The table came from immunoSEQ multiplex PCR; TCRdb's copy has only in-frame clones and leaves some out. The sample has more than 90,000 clones; around nine tenths are singletons. The source material was peripheral blood, sampled on day 0 of AZD1222 vaccination. The receptors shown here come from an adult in good health.

This chain links TRBV29-1 with TRBJ1-6; 8 nucleotides match TRBD1. Germline CDR1 reads SQVTM; CDR2 reads ANQGSEA. The junction had 5 bases not matched to a gene; V was cut back by 5 bases and J by 8 bases. CDR3 length equals 13 residues. The CDR3 DNA sequence: TGCAGCGTTCAGGGGGCTCGGGATTCACCCCTCCACTTT. It yields the protein CSVQGARDSPLHF.

The chain uses TRBV2 and TRBJ1-1; possibly TRBD1 for D (5 bases). The CDR3 extends over 15 amino acids. CDR1 and CDR2 from the germline V gene are SNHLY and FYNNEI. V was shortened by 8 bases and J by 0 bases, with 16 bases between the two germline ends. CDR3 amino acids: CASEVEGLMNTEAFF. The CDR3 DNA follows: TGTGCCAGCGAGGTAGAGGGGTTAATGAACACTGAAGCTTTCTTT.